The clone carrying this T cell receptor (beta chain) was seen ten or more times. The germline V gene encodes CDR1 MNHEY and CDR2 SVGEGT. Unmatched junction bases numbered 8, after V lost 0 bases and J lost 4 bases. The CDR3 is 17 residues long. Amplification of TCR alpha and beta CDR3 regions from RNA used iRepertoire nested multiplex PCR. Each CDR3 protein is one row after TCRdb ran MiXCR on the multiplex PCR reads. The table lists a few hundred thousand distinct CDR3 sequences, more than 35% of them singletons, with 12% in the top ten. The data originate from a study of glioma-infiltrating T cells. Across the study: Sequencing aimed for roughly 4.5- to 11-fold coverage of about a million peripheral T cells.

The chain has TRBV6-2 or TRBV6-3 and TRBJ2-3; 9 bases match TRBD2. This sequence originates from a human donor with low-grade glioma or glioblastoma, undergoing nonglioma brain surgery, or in good health (not recorded which). Sequencing used glioma tissue, nonneoplastic brain tissue, or PBMCs (not recorded which). CDR3 amino acids: CASSYSSGLAPPDTQYF. The CDR3 nucleotides are TGTGCCAGCAGTTACTCTTCGGGACTAGCACCCCCAGATACGCAGTATTTT.